This T cell receptor (beta chain) was identified during a study of response to subunit inactivated influenza vaccine. Germline trimming cut 4 bases from V and 4 bases from J; bases unmatched to any gene: 3. The CDR3 runs 16 residues. The germline V gene encodes CDR1 SGHTS and CDR2 YDEGEE. General study findings and limits: Each seasonal influenza vaccination recruits few new T cells, the authors suggested.

On this clonotype: Antigen: not known.

TCRdb called the RT-PCR reads again in MiXCR, with one record for every CDR3 protein. The table includes more than 700,000 distinct CDR3 sequences, 21% detected once. The sample consisted of PBMCs from blood, taken 4 to 6 days after vaccination. This chain links TRBV5-8 with TRBJ2-3; 16 bases map to TRBD2. The sequence came from a man in his forties or fifties who received an inactivated influenza vaccine. The CDR3 DNA sequence: TGTGCCAGCAGCCAGGGACTAGCGGGAGGGTCAGATACGCAGTATTTT. It is translated as CASSQGLAGGSDTQYF.